The rows below give T cell receptor beta chains drawn from one sample of a study of OX40 agonist ivuxolimab in advanced cancers. Profiling relied on immunoSEQ multiplex PCR, and the TCRdb table lists in-frame clones only, not all of them. The sample shows around 9,800 clones, more than 60% of them seen only once. The sample consisted of CD4+ or CD8+ T cells sorted from blood, taken in a trial of the OX40 agonist ivuxolimab. These receptor sequences come from an adult with an advanced solid tumor such as melanoma, head and neck, liver or kidney cancer. Each CDR3 is given with its conserved first and last residue. Each record gives: clone size, V gene, J gene, D gene, CDR3 DNA, CDR3 protein. A D gene is named only where the DNA matches it firmly. Size is stated for part of the rows, as once, few or many counts, or as a class when the clone is expanded.

abundance: -
v_gene: TRBV29-1
j_gene: TRBJ2-2
d_gene: -
CDR3nt: TGCAGCGTTCGCCACAGGGAAAACACCGGGGAGCTGTTTTTT
CDR3aa: CSVRHRENTGELFF

abundance: once
v_gene: TRBV30
j_gene: TRBJ1-1
d_gene: -
CDR3nt: TGTGCCTGGCTCAAATCAGACGATTACACTGAAGCTTTCTTT
CDR3aa: CAWLKSDDYTEAFF

abundance: -
v_gene: TRBV29-1
j_gene: TRBJ2-3
d_gene: TRBD2
CDR3nt: TGCAGCGTTGAGGTACTAGCGGGAGAGGGAGATACGCAGTATTTT
CDR3aa: CSVEVLAGEGDTQYF

abundance: -
v_gene: TRBV6-5
j_gene: TRBJ1-1
d_gene: -
CDR3nt: TGTGCCATCAGTGGAGAAGGTCGGGGCTCTGAAGCTTTCTTT
CDR3aa: CAISGEGRGSEAFF

abundance: -
v_gene: TRBV10-2
j_gene: TRBJ1-5
d_gene: -
CDR3nt: TGCGCCAGCAGTGAGACAGGGATCTTTCAGCCCCAGCATTTT
CDR3aa: CASSETGIFQPQHF

abundance: few
v_gene: TRBV11-3
j_gene: TRBJ1-3
d_gene: -
CDR3nt: TGTGCCAGCAGCTTAGAGAACACCATATATTTT
CDR3aa: CASSLENTIYF

abundance: few
v_gene: TRBV7-9
j_gene: TRBJ2-5
d_gene: -
CDR3nt: TGTGCCAGCAGCTTAGGGACACGAGAGACCCAGTACTTC
CDR3aa: CASSLGTRETQYF

abundance: -
v_gene: TRBV11-3
j_gene: TRBJ2-1
d_gene: TRBD2
CDR3nt: TGTGCCAGCAGCTCTGGGACTAGCGAGCACGAGCAGTTCTTC
CDR3aa: CASSSGTSEHEQFF

abundance: few
v_gene: TRBV7-9
j_gene: TRBJ2-2
d_gene: -
CDR3nt: TGTGCCAGCAGCCAGTTAGGGATAACCGGGGAGCTGTTTTTT
CDR3aa: CASSQLGITGELFF

abundance: -
v_gene: TRBV5-4
j_gene: TRBJ2-7
d_gene: TRBD2
CDR3nt: TGTGCCAGCAGCTTGAATAAGCAACTAGCGGACTACGAGCAGTACTTC
CDR3aa: CASSLNKQLADYEQYF

abundance: few
v_gene: TRBV13
j_gene: TRBJ2-7
d_gene: TRBD1
CDR3nt: TGTGCCAGCAGTACCGGACAGGGTTCCTACGAGCAGTACTTC
CDR3aa: CASSTGQGSYEQYF

abundance: once
v_gene: TRBV4-1
j_gene: TRBJ2-1
d_gene: -
CDR3nt: TGCGCCAGCAGCCACCCAAAGGACGAGAAGAACAATGAGCAGTTCTTC
CDR3aa: CASSHPKDEKNNEQFF

abundance: -
v_gene: TRBV4-2
j_gene: TRBJ2-1
d_gene: TRBD2
CDR3nt: TGTGCCAGCAGCCAAGAGCCTAGCGGGGGGGCCGATTTTCTGGATGAGCAGTTCTTC
CDR3aa: CASSQEPSGGADFLDEQFF

abundance: -
v_gene: TRBV5-6
j_gene: TRBJ1-1
d_gene: TRBD1
CDR3nt: TGTGCCAGCAGCTTTTCGACAGGGCAGACTGAAGCTTTCTTT
CDR3aa: CASSFSTGQTEAFF

abundance: few
v_gene: TRBV27
j_gene: TRBJ1-1
d_gene: -
CDR3nt: TGTGCCAGCAGTTTAAACGGAGCAGTTATTTACACTGAAGCTTTCTTT
CDR3aa: CASSLNGAVIYTEAFF